This T cell receptor beta chain is drawn from a study of control samples from healthy donors and cancer patients. The assay was immunoSEQ multiplex PCR, and TCRdb's table has in-frame clones only and misses some. This sample has about 170,000 clones, with 80% to 90% found just once. The CDR3 consists of 14 residues. V was shortened by 1 base and J by 10 bases, with 16 bases between the two germline ends. Germline V gene data show CDR1 as SGHAT and CDR2 as FQNNGV. This clone occurred a few times. Sequenced sample: blood. The chain has TRBV11-2 and TRBJ1-2, with D perhaps matching TRBD1 (5 bases). The TCR comes from a young man in good health. This CDR3 reads CASSLAPTGAIYTF. The CDR3 bases are TGTGCCAGCAGCTTAGCCCCCACCGGGGCCATCTACACCTTC. Full variable domain (outside the CDR3, taken from reference TRBV11-2 and TRBJ1-2): EAGVAQSPRYKIIEKRQSVAFWCNPISGHATLYWYQQILGQGPKLLIQFQNNGVVDDSQLPKDRFSAERLKGVDSTLKIQPAKLEDSAVYLCASSLAPTGAIYTFGSGTRLTVV.